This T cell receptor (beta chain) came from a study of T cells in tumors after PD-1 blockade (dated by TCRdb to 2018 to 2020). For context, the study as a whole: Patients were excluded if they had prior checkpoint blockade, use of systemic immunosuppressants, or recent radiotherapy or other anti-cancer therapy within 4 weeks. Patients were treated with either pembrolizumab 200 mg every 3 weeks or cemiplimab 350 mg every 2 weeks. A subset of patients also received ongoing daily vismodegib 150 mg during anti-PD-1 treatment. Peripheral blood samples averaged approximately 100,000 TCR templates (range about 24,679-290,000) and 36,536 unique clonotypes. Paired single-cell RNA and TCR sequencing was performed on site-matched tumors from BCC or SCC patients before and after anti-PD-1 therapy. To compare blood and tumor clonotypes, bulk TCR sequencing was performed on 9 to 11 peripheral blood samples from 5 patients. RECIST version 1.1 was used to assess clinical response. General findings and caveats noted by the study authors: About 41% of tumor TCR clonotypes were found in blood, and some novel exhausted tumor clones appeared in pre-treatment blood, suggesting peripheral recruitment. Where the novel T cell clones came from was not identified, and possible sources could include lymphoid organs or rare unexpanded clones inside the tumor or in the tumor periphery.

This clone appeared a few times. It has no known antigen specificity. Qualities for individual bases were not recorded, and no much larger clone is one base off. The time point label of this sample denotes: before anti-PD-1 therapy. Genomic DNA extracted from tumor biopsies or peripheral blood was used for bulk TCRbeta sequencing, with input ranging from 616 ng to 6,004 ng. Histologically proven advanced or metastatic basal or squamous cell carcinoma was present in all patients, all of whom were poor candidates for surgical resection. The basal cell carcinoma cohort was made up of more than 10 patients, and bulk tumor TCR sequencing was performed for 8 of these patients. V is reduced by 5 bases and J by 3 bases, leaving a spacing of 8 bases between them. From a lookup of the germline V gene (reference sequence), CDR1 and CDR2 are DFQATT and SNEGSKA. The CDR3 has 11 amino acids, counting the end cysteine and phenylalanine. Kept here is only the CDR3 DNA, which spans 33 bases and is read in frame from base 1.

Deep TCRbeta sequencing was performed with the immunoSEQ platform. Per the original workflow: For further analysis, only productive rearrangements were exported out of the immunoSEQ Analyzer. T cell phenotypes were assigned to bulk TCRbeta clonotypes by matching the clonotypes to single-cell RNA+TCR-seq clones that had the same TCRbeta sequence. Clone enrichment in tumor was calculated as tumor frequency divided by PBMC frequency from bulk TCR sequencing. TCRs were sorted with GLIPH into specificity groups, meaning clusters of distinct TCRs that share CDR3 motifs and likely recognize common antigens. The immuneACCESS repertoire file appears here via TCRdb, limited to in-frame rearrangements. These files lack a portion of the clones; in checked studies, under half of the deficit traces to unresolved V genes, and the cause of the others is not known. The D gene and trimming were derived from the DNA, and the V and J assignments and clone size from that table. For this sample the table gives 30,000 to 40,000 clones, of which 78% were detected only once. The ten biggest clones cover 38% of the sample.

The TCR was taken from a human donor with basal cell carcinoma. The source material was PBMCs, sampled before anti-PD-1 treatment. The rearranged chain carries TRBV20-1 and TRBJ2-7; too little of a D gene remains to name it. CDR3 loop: CSAHDRYEQYF. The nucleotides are TGCAGTGCTCACGACCGCTACGAGCAGTACTTC.